This entry lists 25 T cell receptor beta chains sequenced from one sample in a study of blood T cell repertoires in COVID-19. Clones were sequenced by immunoSEQ multiplex PCR, and TCRdb holds only the in-frame ones, with some missing. Among 120,000 or so clones listed, roughly four fifths were seen once. Sequencing was carried out using peripheral blood. The source is a man between 60 and 75 years old with acute or convalescent COVID-19.

CDR3 DNA sequence: TGTGCCAGCAGCTTGGGACTAGCGGACCCAACTGGGGCGGGTGAGCAGTTCTTC. It yields the protein CASSLGLADPTGAGEQFF. The V gene is TRBV28, the J gene TRBJ2-1; 11 positions match TRBD2. The ends lost 6 bases at V and 9 bases at J; junction bases unmatched: 19. Germline assignment: CDR1 MDHEN and CDR2 SYDVKM. The CDR3 loop spans 18 amino acids.

This clone was observed a handful of times. V gene TRBV2 combines with J gene TRBJ1-2, with 9 bases aligning to TRBD1. The CDR3 spans 13 residues. The J segment lost 5 bases and the V segment lost 6 bases, leaving 4 bases of the junction unmatched. Germline V gene sequence: CDR1 SNHLY, CDR2 FYNNEI. This CDR3 is CASRAGQGYGYTF. In DNA form, the CDR3 reads TGTGCCAGCAGGGCTGGACAGGGGTATGGCTACACCTTC.

This chain's CDR3 is CASSLWAGGNTEAFF. CDR3 nucleotides: TGTGCCAGCAGTTTATGGGCAGGGGGGAACACTGAAGCTTTCTTT. V and J are TRBV27 and TRBJ1-1; 7 positions agree with TRBD1. Losses at the gene ends were 1 base for V and 1 base for J; bases not matched to a gene: 3. The CDR3 is 15 amino acids. The germline V gene has CDR1 MNHEY and CDR2 SMNVEV (reference sequence).

The CDR3 is CASSLVGRGNTGELFF. DNA of the CDR3: TGTGCCAGCAGCTTAGTCGGGAGGGGGAACACCGGGGAGCTGTTTTTT. The chain joins TRBV7-8 to TRBJ2-2; 8 nucleotides match TRBD2. Per germline, CDR1 SGHVS and CDR2 FQNEAQ. CDR3 length: 16 residues. Trimming removed 1 base from V and 1 base from J; junction bases left unmatched: 2.

The CDR3 nucleotides read TGTGCCAGCAGGTTAGCGGGAGTGGAGACCCAGTACTTC. Amino acid sequence: CASRLAGVETQYF. The rearrangement uses TRBV27 and TRBJ2-5, with 9 bases fitting TRBD2. The germline V gene has CDR1 MNHEY and CDR2 SMNVEV (reference sequence). The CDR3 totals 13 residues. V was clipped by 6 bases and J by 5 bases; unmatched bases: 4.

Only a few counts were recorded for this clone. The chain has TRBV2 and TRBJ2-3; TRBD2 might be the D (5 bases). Trimming removed 8 bases at V and 5 bases at J, with 11 bases between. In germline, CDR1 is SNHLY, CDR2 FYNNEI. The CDR3 loop spans 12 amino acids. This chain's CDR3 is CASEQGGDTQYF. The CDR3 coding sequence is TGTGCCAGCGAACAAGGAGGAGATACGCAGTATTTT.

The chain uses TRBV27 and TRBJ1-1, with D possibly matching TRBD1 (6 bases). V lost 5 bases, J lost 11 bases, and 15 bases lay in between. Germline CDR1 MNHEY, CDR2 SMNVEV (reference sequence). The CDR3 loop spans 12 amino acids. CDR3 sequence: CASSPAWGLAFF. CDR3 bases: TGTGCCAGCAGTCCAGCTTGGGGGCTGGCTTTCTTT.

This chain joins TRBV7-3 and TRBJ1-6; possibly TRBD1 for D (5 bases). CDR1 SGHTA and CDR2 FQGTGA come from the germline V gene. This CDR3 has 14 amino acids. V dropped 5 bases and J dropped 10 bases, with 15 bases sitting between them. In DNA, the CDR3 is TGTGCCAGCAGCCTATATGGGGCGGACTCACCCCTCCACTTT. Protein product: CASSLYGADSPLHF.

This chain links TRBV11-2 with TRBJ2-4; possible D gene TRBD2, 6 bases. Germline V lookup: CDR1 SGHAT, CDR2 FQNNGV. V lost 4 bases and J 5 bases, leaving 12 bases between the germline ends. The CDR3 loop spans 14 amino acids. The CDR3 DNA reads TGTGCCAGCAGCTCCCGTTTAGCGGAAAACATTCAGTACTTC. Amino acids: CASSSRLAENIQYF.

This sequence joins TRBV28 and TRBJ1-4; TRBD1 matches at 10 bases. From germline, CDR1 is MDHEN and CDR2 SYDVKM. Germline trimming cut 4 bases from V and 7 bases from J; bases unmatched to any gene: 6. The CDR3 contains 15 residues. The CDR3 loop is CASSSRTGGVEKLFF. The CDR3 DNA sequence: TGTGCCAGCAGTTCCCGGACAGGGGGTGTTGAAAAACTGTTTTTT.

The rearrangement links TRBV5-1 to TRBJ2-7, with 9 nucleotides matching TRBD2. The germline V gene encodes CDR1 SGHRS and CDR2 YFSETQ. The CDR3 spans 14 residues. Trimming cost V 7 bases and J 3 bases; bases outside gene matches: 8. CDR3 sequence (DNA): TGCGCCAGCGGTCCCGGGACTAGCAACTACGAGCAGTACTTC. It codes for CASGPGTSNYEQYF.

J is TRBJ1-4 and V is TRBV19, with 8 bases matching TRBD1. V lost 4 bases, J lost 9 bases, and 7 bases stayed unmatched. The germline V gene encodes CDR1 LNHDA and CDR2 SQIVND (reference sequence). The CDR3 has 14 residues. CDR3 bases: TGTGCCAGTAGTACGACAGGGGACGGTAAAAAACTGTTTTTT. This gives the protein CASSTTGDGKKLFF.

CDR3 loop: CASSQDREGADTQYF. CDR3 nucleotides: TGCGCCAGCAGCCAAGATCGCGAGGGGGCAGATACGCAGTATTTT. This chain connects TRBV4-1 to TRBJ2-3, with D possibly TRBD1 on 6 matching bases. CDR1 MGHRA and CDR2 YSYEKL come from the germline V gene. Between the trimmed V and J ends, which lost 0 bases and 4 bases, there was a span of 11 bases. The CDR3 has 15 amino acids.

The chain employs TRBV27 and TRBJ2-3; a weak D match, TRBD1 (6 bases). The germline gives CDR1 MNHEY, CDR2 SMNVEV (reference sequence). Trimming shortened V by 8 bases and J by 0 bases, and 15 bases separated the two germline ends. The CDR3 contains 15 residues. The CDR3: CASAYREGSTDTQYF. For the CDR3, the DNA is TGTGCCAGCGCCTACAGGGAAGGGAGCACAGATACGCAGTATTTT.

The chain combines TRBV24-1 with TRBJ1-2; 7 bases align to TRBD1. The ends lost 3 bases at V and 5 bases at J; junction bases unmatched: 2. The CDR3 length is 13 residues. Germline V CDR1 and CDR2: KGHDR, SFDVKD. This CDR3 is CATSDPTGYGYTF. The CDR3 DNA reads as TGTGCCACCAGTGATCCGACAGGGTATGGCTACACCTTC.

The chain has TRBV27 and TRBJ1-1; possible D gene TRBD1, 5 bases. The ends were cut back, 1 base at V and 1 base at J, with 13 bases in the middle. CDR1 is MNHEY and CDR2 is SMNVEV in the germline V gene (reference sequence). This CDR3 region has 16 residues. The CDR3 sequence: CASSLLRGIENTEAFF. CDR3 sequence (DNA): TGTGCCAGCAGTTTATTACGGGGGATAGAGAACACTGAAGCTTTCTTT.

This clone was seen a handful of times. The V gene is TRBV2, the J gene TRBJ2-5, with D perhaps matching TRBD1 (6 bases). This CDR3 is 17 amino acids long. V lost 3 bases and J lost 0, with 17 bases in between. Germline V gene data show CDR1 as SNHLY and CDR2 as FYNNEI. The CDR3: CASSDVGRTANQETQYF. The CDR3 DNA reads TGTGCCAGCAGTGATGTAGGGCGGACAGCTAACCAAGAGACCCAGTACTTC.

This rearrangement joins TRBV15 to TRBJ2-7, with D possibly being TRBD2 (5 bases). There are 14 residues in the CDR3. CDR1 and CDR2 from the germline V gene are LNHNV and YYDKDF (reference sequence). Trimming took 1 base from V and 6 from J, leaving 13 bases between them. DNA for the CDR3: TGTGCCACCAGCAGAGTCGGTAGCGCGGGCGAGCAGTACTTC. Amino acid sequence: CATSRVGSAGEQYF.

The chain links TRBV4-1 to TRBJ2-2; tentatively, D is TRBD2 (6 bases). V was clipped by 4 bases and J by 5 bases, with 8 bases between them. Germline V CDR1 and CDR2: MGHRA, YSYEKL. This CDR3 spans 13 amino acids. The CDR3 nucleotides read TGCGCCAGCAGCCTTCGGGGGACCGGGGAGCTGTTTTTT. This codes for CASSLRGTGELFF.

The rearrangement joins TRBV28 to TRBJ1-1; 8 bases are a match to TRBD1. The CDR3 loop spans 15 amino acids. Trimming took 5 bases from V and 4 from J; bases not matched to a gene: 9. Germline lookup yields CDR1 MDHEN and CDR2 SYDVKM. The CDR3: CASSPPQGEGTEAFF. In DNA form, the CDR3 reads TGTGCCAGCAGTCCGCCACAGGGGGAGGGCACTGAAGCTTTCTTT.

This chain links TRBV2 with TRBJ2-7, with a tentative D call TRBD1 (5 bases). CDR1 is SNHLY and CDR2 is FYNNEI in the germline V gene. Trimming cost V 2 bases and J 3 bases, with 11 bases left between them. CDR3 length equals 14 residues. The CDR3 region is CASSETRASYEQYF. The DNA of the CDR3 is TGTGCCAGCAGTGAAACCAGGGCCAGCTACGAGCAGTACTTC. The variable domain in full, completed from reference TRBV2 and TRBJ2-7, reads EPEVTQTPSHQVTQMGQEVILRCVPISNHLYFYWYRQILGQKVEFLVSFYNNEISEKSEIFDDQFSVERPDGSNFTLKIRSTKLEDSAMYFCASSETRASYEQYFGPGTRLTVT.

V usage is TRBV7-9 and J usage is TRBJ1-4; TRBD1 matches at 8 bases. Trimming removed 4 bases from V and 8 bases from J; junction bases left unmatched: 6. This CDR3 spans 14 amino acids. Per germline, CDR1 SEHNR and CDR2 FQNEAQ (reference sequence). In nucleotides, the CDR3 is TGTGCCAGCAGCTCGCTAGGGACAGGAGAAAAACTGTTTTTT. This codes for CASSSLGTGEKLFF.

The rearrangement joins TRBV7-3 to TRBJ1-1, with TRBD1 identical over 9 bases. V gave up 5 bases and J gave up 1 base; unmatched junction bases: 14. The V gene's germline CDR1 is SGHTA and CDR2 FQGTGA. The CDR3 length is 18 residues. CDR3 DNA sequence: TGTGCCAGCAGCCTTTTACCGGGACAGGGTGATCGGAACACTGAAGCTTTCTTT. This encodes CASSLLPGQGDRNTEAFF.

The genes are TRBV7-9 and TRBJ1-2, with D tentatively TRBD1 (6 bases). In germline, CDR1 is SEHNR, CDR2 FQNEAQ (reference sequence). Trimming pared 5 bases from V and 2 bases from J, leaving 12 bases between. The CDR3 length is 14 residues. The CDR3 coding sequence is TGTGCCAGCAGCGAGTCAGGGGCCAACTATGGCTACACCTTC. Translated, it gives CASSESGANYGYTF. Using reference TRBV7-9 and TRBJ1-2 for the parts outside the CDR3, the full variable domain is DTGVSQNPRHKITKRGQNVTFRCDPISEHNRLYWYRQTLGQGPEFLTYFQNEAQLEKSRLLSDRFSAERPKGSFSTLEIQRTEQGDSAMYLCASSESGANYGYTFGSGTRLTVV.

This clone was observed a handful of times. This sequence joins TRBV6-6 and TRBJ1-5; possibly TRBD1 for D (5 bases). Germline V CDR1 and CDR2: MNHNY, SVGAGI (reference sequence). CDR3 length: 14 amino acids. V was cut by 7 bases and J by 7 bases, with 17 bases left in between. The CDR3 DNA follows: TGTGCCAGCAACTCCGGGGGACGGCGGCAGCCCCAGCATTTT. Its protein product is CASNSGGRRQPQHF.